Listed here are 30 T cell receptor beta chains from one sample, sequenced in a study of shared clonotypes between healthy human individuals. Method: immunoSEQ multiplex PCR; TCRdb's copy keeps in-frame clones and lacks some. The sample lists about 680,000 clones, around 90% occurring once. Naive CD8 populations comprised CD45RO-negative cells positively selected for CCR7, excluding terminally differentiated effector memory CD45RA+ cells. Sequencing used naive CD8+ T cells sorted from blood. Receptors originate from a young man in good health.

The chain recombines TRBV18 with TRBJ1-1; D is ambiguous. Germline V CDR1 and CDR2: KGHSH, LQKENI. The CDR3 totals 13 residues. V dropped 3 bases and J dropped 3 bases, with 8 bases sitting between them. The chain's CDR3 is CASSPLGYTEAFF. The CDR3 region has the DNA TGTGCCAGCTCACCGCTAGGGTACACTGAAGCTTTCTTT.

The rearrangement links TRBV7-6 to TRBJ2-5, with D unclear. The end of the DNA fits TRBJ2-7 better, so the J call may be wrong. The CDR3 sequence is 13 residues long. The germline V gene has CDR1 SGHVS and CDR2 FNYEAQ. The CDR3 DNA follows: TGTGCCAGCAGCTTAGGCTTTGGCTACGAGCAGTACTTC. This codes for CASSLGFGYEQYF.

The V call is TRBV18, the J call TRBJ1-4; 9 positions match TRBD1. The length of the CDR3 is 16 residues. Germline V gene lookup returns CDR1 KGHSH and CDR2 LQKENI. The V segment lost 2 bases and the J segment 0 bases; nucleotides outside the gene matches: 1. CDR3: CASSPRTGATNEKLFF. The CDR3 DNA sequence: TGTGCCAGCTCACCAAGGACAGGGGCAACTAATGAAAAACTGTTTTTT.

This sequence joins TRBV27 and TRBJ2-5; D is possibly TRBD1 (5 bases). V was cut by 6 bases and J by 4 bases, with 12 bases left in between. The CDR3 consists of 13 residues. The germline V gene has CDR1 MNHEY and CDR2 SMNVEV (reference sequence). CDR3 bases: TGTGCCAGCAGCCAGGGATGGGGAGAGACCCAGTACTTC. This codes for CASSQGWGETQYF.

Only a few counts were recorded for this clone. This sequence joins TRBV27 and TRBJ2-2; no definite D call. Germline assignment: CDR1 MNHEY and CDR2 SMNVEV (reference sequence). Trimming took 7 bases from V and 1 from J, leaving 13 bases between them. The CDR3 extends over 15 amino acids. CDR3 residues: CASIARRRNTGELFF. The CDR3 bases are TGTGCCAGCATAGCACGTCGGCGGAACACCGGGGAGCTGTTTTTT.

As for this clone: Other DNA sequences in this specimen translate into the identical CDR3. The CDR3 sequence: CASSLDWGGANVLTF. CDR3 in DNA: TGTGCCAGCAGCTTAGATTGGGGTGGGGCCAACGTCCTGACTTTC. This chain joins TRBV11-2 and TRBJ2-6; D gene ambiguous. This CDR3 comprises 15 residues. CDR1 and CDR2 from the germline V gene are SGHAT and FQNNGV. Trimming took off 0 bases at V and 3 bases at J, with 6 bases between the two ends.

This chain uses TRBV4-1 with TRBJ2-1; either TRBD1 or TRBD2 may fit D (5 bases each). V was pared by 1 base and J by 2 bases, with 9 bases between. The germline CDR1 and CDR2 sequences are MGHRA and YSYEKL. The CDR3 totals 15 residues. The CDR3 region has the DNA TGCGCCAGCAGCCAAGCGGGGCTCCCCTACAATGAGCAGTTCTTC. It translates to CASSQAGLPYNEQFF.

The chain joins TRBV7-6 to TRBJ2-5; D perhaps matches TRBD1 (7 bases). Germline V lookup: CDR1 SGHVS, CDR2 FNYEAQ. V was trimmed by 4 bases and J by 5 bases, leaving 8 bases between them. The CDR3 loop spans 12 amino acids. CDR3 amino acids: CASSSGGETQYF. CDR3 DNA sequence: TGTGCCAGCAGCTCAGGGGGGGAGACCCAGTACTTC.

This clone was counted a few times. V usage is TRBV21-1 and J usage is TRBJ2-5; TRBD2, the table's D call, was not compared with the DNA. TRBV21-1 has pseudogene status. The CDR3 runs to 13 residues. The CDR3 here is CASRGGRSETQYF. Here the CDR3 DNA reads TGTGCCAGCCGTGGCGGGAGATCGGAGACCCAGTACTTC.

The chain joins TRBV29-1 to TRBJ2-5, with D possibly being TRBD2 (7 bases). With the DNA end fitting TRBJ2-7 better, the J assignment may be wrong. The CDR3 is 12 amino acids. Germline CDR1 is SQVTM and CDR2 is ANQGSEA. The CDR3 bases are TGCAGCGCCCGGGGGGCCTCTTACGAGCAGTACTTC. Translation gives CSARGASYEQYF.

J is TRBJ2-5 and V is TRBV4-1; no clear D. The CDR3 extends over 14 amino acids. Trimming took off 1 base at V and 2 bases at J, with 8 bases between the two ends. Per the germline V gene, CDR1 is MGHRA and CDR2 is YSYEKL. The CDR3, as DNA: TGCGCCAGCAGCCAAGGTTTGATTCAAGAGACCCAGTACTTC. It specifies CASSQGLIQETQYF.

J is TRBJ2-3 and V is TRBV5-8; TRBD2 matches 8 bases. CDR3 length: 13 amino acids. Germline trimming cut 6 bases from V and 4 bases from J; bases unmatched to any gene: 4. CDR1 SGHTS and CDR2 YDEGEE come from the germline V gene. CDR3 loop: CASIGRASDTQYF. CDR3 DNA: TGTGCCAGCATCGGGAGGGCTTCAGATACGCAGTATTTT.

This chain's CDR3 is CASSPPPSYEQYF. DNA of the CDR3: TGTGCCAGCAGCCCCCCGCCTAGCTACGAGCAGTACTTC. V and J are TRBV5-5 and TRBJ2-7; D unresolved. The germline gives CDR1 SGHKS, CDR2 YYEKEE (reference sequence). The V gene lost 4 bases and the J gene lost 3 bases, with 11 bases spanning the gap. The CDR3 has 13 residues.

The chain employs TRBV6-1 and TRBJ2-7; possibly TRBD1 or TRBD2 for D (5 bases each). This CDR3 has 13 amino acids. The germline V gene encodes CDR1 MNHNS and CDR2 SASEGT. The V end was cut by 7 bases, the J end by 2 bases, with 12 bases between. The CDR3 sequence is CASKGTDTYEQYF. For the CDR3, the DNA is TGTGCCAGCAAAGGGACGGATACCTACGAGCAGTACTTC.

The rearrangement uses TRBV9 and TRBJ2-1; 11 positions match TRBD1. The V gene end was trimmed by 3 bases and the J gene end by 4 bases; junction bases not matched to a gene: 3. The CDR3 totals 15 residues. In germline, CDR1 is SGDLS, CDR2 YYNGEE. The CDR3 sequence is CASSGTGGLYNEQFF. The CDR3 DNA reads as TGTGCCAGCAGCGGGACAGGGGGCCTGTACAATGAGCAGTTCTTC.

This sequence joins TRBV19 and TRBJ2-1; D not certain. The CDR3 loop spans 12 amino acids. V lost 5 bases and J 1 base, leaving 3 bases between the germline ends. The germline V gene has CDR1 LNHDA and CDR2 SQIVND (reference sequence). This CDR3 reads CASSVSYNEQFF. DNA for the CDR3: TGTGCCAGTAGTGTATCCTACAATGAGCAGTTCTTC.

This CDR3 is CASSPPQDKFSTDTQYF. CDR3 nucleotides: TGTGCCAGCAGCCCGCCTCAGGATAAATTTAGCACAGATACGCAGTATTTT. The V and J genes are TRBV7-9 and TRBJ2-3; no firm D call. The CDR3 has 17 residues. CDR1 and CDR2 from the germline V gene are SEHNR and FQNEAQ (reference sequence). V lost 5 bases, J lost 0 bases, and 18 bases lay in between. The full variable domain, its missing parts supplied by reference TRBV7-9 and TRBJ2-3, is DTGVSQNPRHKITKRGQNVTFRCDPISEHNRLYWYRQTLGQGPEFLTYFQNEAQLEKSRLLSDRFSAERPKGSFSTLEIQRTEQGDSAMYLCASSPPQDKFSTDTQYFGPGTRLTVL.

This chain joins TRBV7-6 and TRBJ1-1; D unclear. Germline CDR1 reads SGHVS; CDR2 reads FNYEAQ. V dropped 5 bases and J dropped 3 bases, with 10 bases sitting between them. The CDR3 is made up of 13 amino acids. As DNA, the CDR3 is TGTGCCAGCAGCCTAGAACCCCACACTGAAGCTTTCTTT. Its translation is CASSLEPHTEAFF. Based on the CDR3 plus reference TRBV7-6 and TRBJ1-1, the full variable domain is GAGVSQSPRYKVTKRGQDVALRCDPISGHVSLYWYRQALGQGPEFLTYFNYEAQQDKSGLPNDRFSAERPEGSISTLTIQRTEQRDSAMYRCASSLEPHTEAFFGQGTRLTVV.

The chain has TRBV29-1 and TRBJ1-2, with D unclear. The CDR3 sequence is 15 residues long. Germline CDR1 reads SQVTM; CDR2 reads ANQGSEA. Trimming removed 7 bases from V and 2 bases from J, with 20 bases in between. In DNA form, the CDR3 reads TGCAGCGCAAACCACCGGACGGAAAGAAACTATGGCTACACCTTC. It yields the protein CSANHRTERNYGYTF.

The V call is TRBV6-5, the J call TRBJ2-1; D uncertain. The CDR3 is 13 amino acids. V gave up 4 bases and J gave up 7 bases, with 11 bases separating them. Germline V gene lookup returns CDR1 MNHEY and CDR2 SVGAGI. CDR3 DNA sequence: TGTGCCAGCAGTTTGACAAATAATAATGAGCAGTTCTTC. This codes for CASSLTNNNEQFF.

This clone showed up just once. The chain uses TRBV5-1 and TRBJ2-2; D unresolved. Trimming pared 5 bases from V and 1 base from J, leaving 6 bases between. This CDR3 contains 13 residues. CDR1 SGHRS and CDR2 YFSETQ come from the germline V gene. The CDR3, as DNA: TGCGCCAGCAGATGGGAGAACACCGGGGAGCTGTTTTTT. Translated: CASRWENTGELFF.

This clone was seen only once. The same CDR3 is also encoded by other DNA sequences in this sample. V and J are TRBV9 and TRBJ2-2; D unclear. This CDR3 has 11 residues. CDR1 and CDR2 (germline): SGDLS, YYNGEE. V was pared by 4 bases and J by 5 bases, with 3 bases between. CDR3 region: CASSSTGELFF. In DNA, the CDR3 is TGTGCCAGCAGCTCAACCGGGGAGCTGTTTTTT.

This rearrangement joins TRBV7-9 to TRBJ2-2, with TRBD2 as a possible D gene (6 bases). Germline V CDR1 and CDR2: SEHNR, FQNEAQ (reference sequence). This CDR3 contains 14 residues. V was clipped by 6 bases and J by 4 bases, with 12 bases between them. The CDR3 DNA is TGTGCCAGCAGTGGAGGGGACTCCACCGGGGAGCTGTTTTTT. This encodes CASSGGDSTGELFF.

The chain employs TRBV19 and TRBJ2-2; D gene uncertain. V lost 5 bases to trimming and J lost 0 bases, with 7 bases between them. CDR3 size: 14 residues. Germline values: CDR1 LNHDA, CDR2 SQIVND (reference sequence). The DNA for the CDR3 is TGTGCCAGTAGTCCATACTCGAACACCGGGGAGCTGTTTTTT. Residues: CASSPYSNTGELFF. Together with reference TRBV19 and TRBJ2-2, the CDR3 gives the full variable domain: DGGITQSPKYLFRKEGQNVTLSCEQNLNHDAMYWYRQDPGQGLRLIYYSQIVNDFQKGDIAEGYSVSREKKESFPLTVTSAQKNPTAFYLCASSPYSNTGELFFGEGSRLTVL.

This sequence joins TRBV14 and TRBJ2-7; unclear D gene. The length of the CDR3 is 13 residues. The germline V and J ends were trimmed by 0 bases and 3 bases, with 6 bases remaining between them. CDR1 and CDR2 from the germline V gene are SGHDN and FVKESK. CDR3 DNA sequence: TGTGCCAGCAGCCAAGAGCGTAACTACGAGCAGTACTTC. It yields the protein CASSQERNYEQYF.

This chain connects TRBV19 to TRBJ1-5, with D unresolved. V dropped 5 bases and J dropped 1 base, with 12 bases sitting between them. Germline loops: CDR1 LNHDA, CDR2 SQIVND (reference sequence). This CDR3 is 15 amino acids long. This CDR3 is CASSLSGQSNQPQHF. The DNA of the CDR3 is TGTGCCAGTAGTCTGAGCGGTCAAAGCAATCAGCCCCAGCATTTT.

In this sample, this clone turned up once. This rearrangement joins TRBV6-6 to TRBJ1-5; no reliable D call. The germline V and J ends were trimmed by 4 bases and 0 bases, with 10 bases remaining between them. Germline V lookup: CDR1 MNHNY, CDR2 SVGAGI (reference sequence). The CDR3 runs 15 residues. CDR3 DNA sequence: TGTGCCAGCAGTTTCAACCGGGATAGCAATCAGCCCCAGCATTTT. The encoded protein is CASSFNRDSNQPQHF.

J is TRBJ1-5 and V is TRBV19; D may be TRBD1 (5 bases). This CDR3 is built from 18 residues. Trimming cost V 3 bases and J 0 bases, with 18 bases left between them. Looked up from germline, CDR1 is LNHDA and CDR2 is SQIVND (reference sequence). The CDR3 here is CASSIRVSGSYSNQPQHF. DNA of the CDR3: TGTGCCAGTAGTATCAGGGTGTCAGGGTCTTATAGCAATCAGCCCCAGCATTTT.

On this clone: This sample includes further DNA sequences coding for the same CDR3. The rearrangement uses TRBV7-9 and TRBJ2-7; 7 nucleotides align to TRBD1. From germline, CDR1 is SEHNR and CDR2 FQNEAQ (reference sequence). With V trimmed by 5 bases and J by 3 bases, 7 bases remained unmatched. The CDR3 is made up of 14 amino acids. CDR3 amino acids: CASSPKTGIYEQYF. For the CDR3, the DNA is TGTGCCAGCAGCCCGAAGACAGGGATCTACGAGCAGTACTTC.

The V and J genes are TRBV10-1 and TRBJ2-1; unclear D gene. V was clipped by 2 bases and J by 0 bases, with 17 bases between them. Germline V gives CDR1 WNHNN, CDR2 SYGVQD (reference sequence). The CDR3 runs to 18 residues. CDR3: CASSETPGLSSSYNEQFF. The CDR3 region has the DNA TGCGCCAGCAGTGAGACCCCGGGTCTCTCAAGCTCCTACAATGAGCAGTTCTTC.